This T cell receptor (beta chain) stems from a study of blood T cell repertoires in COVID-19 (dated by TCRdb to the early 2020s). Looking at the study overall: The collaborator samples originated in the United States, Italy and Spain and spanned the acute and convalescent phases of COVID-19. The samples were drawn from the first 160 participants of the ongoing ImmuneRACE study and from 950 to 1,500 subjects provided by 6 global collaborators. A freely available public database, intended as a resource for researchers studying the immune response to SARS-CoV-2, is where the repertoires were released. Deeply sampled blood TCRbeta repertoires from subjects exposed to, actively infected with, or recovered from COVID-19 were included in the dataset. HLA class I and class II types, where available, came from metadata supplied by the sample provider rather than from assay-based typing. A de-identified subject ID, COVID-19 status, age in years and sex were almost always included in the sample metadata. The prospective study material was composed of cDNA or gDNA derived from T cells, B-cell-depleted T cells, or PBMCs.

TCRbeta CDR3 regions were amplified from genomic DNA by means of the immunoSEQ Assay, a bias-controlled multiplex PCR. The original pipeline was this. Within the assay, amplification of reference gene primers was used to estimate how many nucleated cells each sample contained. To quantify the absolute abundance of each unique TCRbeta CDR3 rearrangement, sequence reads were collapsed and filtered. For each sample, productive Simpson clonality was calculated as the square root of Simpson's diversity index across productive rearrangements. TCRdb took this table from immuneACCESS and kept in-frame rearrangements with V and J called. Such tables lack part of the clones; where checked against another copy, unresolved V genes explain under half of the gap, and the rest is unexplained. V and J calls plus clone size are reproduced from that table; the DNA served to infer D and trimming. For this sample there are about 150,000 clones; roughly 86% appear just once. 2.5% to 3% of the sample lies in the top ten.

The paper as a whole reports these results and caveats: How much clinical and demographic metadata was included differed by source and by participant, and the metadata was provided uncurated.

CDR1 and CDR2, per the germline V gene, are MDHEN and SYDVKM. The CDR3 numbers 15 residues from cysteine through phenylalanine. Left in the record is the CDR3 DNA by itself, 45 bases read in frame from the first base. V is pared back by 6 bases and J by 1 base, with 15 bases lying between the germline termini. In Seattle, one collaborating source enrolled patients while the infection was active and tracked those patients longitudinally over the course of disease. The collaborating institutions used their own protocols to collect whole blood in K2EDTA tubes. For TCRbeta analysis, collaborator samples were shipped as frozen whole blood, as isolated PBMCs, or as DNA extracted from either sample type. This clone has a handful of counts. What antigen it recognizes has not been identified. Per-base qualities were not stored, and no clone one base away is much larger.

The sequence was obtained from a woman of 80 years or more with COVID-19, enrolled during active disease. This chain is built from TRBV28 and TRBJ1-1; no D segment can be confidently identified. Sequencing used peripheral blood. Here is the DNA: TGTGCCAGCAGCCCCTCAGGCCTCAGGAACACTGAAGCTTTCTTT. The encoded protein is CASSPSGLRNTEAFF. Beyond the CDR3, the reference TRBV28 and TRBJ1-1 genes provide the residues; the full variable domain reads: DVKVTQSSRYLVKRTGEKVFLECVQDMDHENMFWYRQDPGLGLRLIYFSYDVKMKEKGDIPEGYSVSREKKERFSLILESASTNQTSMYLCASSPSGLRNTEAFFGQGTRLTVV.